The 16 T cell receptor beta chains below come from one sample, sequenced in a study of shared clonotypes between healthy human individuals. Clones were read by immunoSEQ multiplex PCR, and TCRdb kept only the in-frame ones, dropping some. The sample has about 660,000 clones, roughly 70% seen once. The sequencing input was memory CD4+ T cells sorted from blood. Subset specified: CD45RA-negative fraction. These receptors were collected from a woman younger than 45 in good health.

The gene calls are TRBV18 and TRBJ2-5; D is unclear. V shed 5 bases and J shed 1 base, with 8 bases lying between them. Germline V gene sequence: CDR1 KGHSH, CDR2 LQKENI. The CDR3 is 13 amino acids. The DNA for the CDR3 is TGTGCCAGCTCAGTTACAGCCCAAGAGACCCAGTACTTC. It codes for CASSVTAQETQYF. The variable domain in full, completed from reference TRBV18 and TRBJ2-5, reads NAGVMQNPRHLVRRRGQEARLRCSPMKGHSHVYWYRQLPEEGLKFMVYLQKENIIDESGMPKERFSAEFPKEGPSILRIQQVVRGDSAAYFCASSVTAQETQYFGPGTRLLVL.

Only one count was recorded for this clone. This sequence joins TRBV5-1 and TRBJ1-1; 11 bases match TRBD1. Germline CDR1 reads SGHRS; CDR2 reads YFSETQ. The length of the CDR3 is 15 residues. V lost 4 bases, J lost 8 bases, and 10 bases stayed unmatched. CDR3 sequence reads: CASSPSRTGGIEAFF. In nucleotides, the CDR3 is TGCGCCAGCAGCCCATCGCGGACAGGGGGCATCGAAGCTTTCTTT.

The chain links TRBV28 to TRBJ2-5; D is perhaps TRBD1 or TRBD2 (6 bases each). V was shortened by 8 bases and J by 0 bases, with 19 bases between the two germline ends. There are 16 residues in the CDR3. Germline values: CDR1 MDHEN, CDR2 SYDVKM. CDR3 protein: CASHGGGTGYQETQYF. The CDR3 coding sequence is TGTGCCAGCCACGGAGGGGGGACGGGGTACCAAGAGACCCAGTACTTC.

The chain recombines TRBV5-4 with TRBJ2-1; TRBD1 agrees at 8 bases. CDR1 is SGHNT, CDR2 YYREEE, per germline (reference sequence). The CDR3 runs 15 residues. V gave up 4 bases and J gave up 3 bases; unmatched junction bases: 6. CDR3 protein: CASSTDRASYNEQFF. In nucleotides, the CDR3 is TGTGCCAGCAGCACGGACAGGGCGAGCTACAATGAGCAGTTCTTC.

A remark on this clone: With a much larger clone just one base away, this may be a read error. The chain is built from TRBV5-1 and TRBJ1-1; D call uncertain. The CDR3 spans 11 residues. Trimming stripped 6 bases from V and 1 base from J, with 4 bases between. The V gene's germline CDR1 is SGHRS and CDR2 YFSETQ. The CDR3: CASKGNTEAFF. DNA for the CDR3: TGCGCCAGCAAGGGGAACACTGAAGCTTTCTTT.

This clone was picked up one time. The CDR3, as DNA: TGTGCCAGCAGTCGGACTGAAGGGTTCGGGGAGCTGTTTTTT. It is translated as CASSRTEGFGELFF. This chain links TRBV28 with TRBJ2-2; D might be TRBD2 (5 bases). The V end was cut by 5 bases, the J end by 7 bases, with 14 bases between. This CDR3 region has 14 residues. Germline CDR1 reads MDHEN; CDR2 reads SYDVKM.

The chain uses TRBV2 and TRBJ1-1; D is unclear. With 3 bases removed from V and 0 bases from J, the gap between germline ends came to 8 bases. The CDR3 runs to 14 residues. Per the germline V gene, CDR1 is SNHLY and CDR2 is FYNNEI. This CDR3 reads CASSDAFLNTEAFF. DNA of the CDR3: TGTGCCAGCAGTGATGCGTTTCTGAACACTGAAGCTTTCTTT. Based on the CDR3 plus reference TRBV2 and TRBJ1-1, the full variable domain is EPEVTQTPSHQVTQMGQEVILRCVPISNHLYFYWYRQILGQKVEFLVSFYNNEISEKSEIFDDQFSVERPDGSNFTLKIRSTKLEDSAMYFCASSDAFLNTEAFFGQGTRLTVV.

The J gene is TRBJ2-7, the V gene TRBV5-1; D possibly corresponds to TRBD2 (5 bases). The CDR3 covers 15 residues. The V end lost 0 bases, the J end lost 0 bases, and 10 bases lay between the germline ends. Germline lookup yields CDR1 SGHRS and CDR2 YFSETQ. CDR3 bases: TGCGCCAGCAGCTTGGAACCGGGGAGCTCCTACGAGCAGTACTTC. Translated, it gives CASSLEPGSSYEQYF.

The V and J genes are TRBV7-2 and TRBJ2-2; the match to TRBD2 covers 10 bases. The CDR3 contains 19 residues. J lost 0 bases, V lost 5 bases, and 12 bases had no gene match. CDR1 SGHTA and CDR2 FQGNSA come from the germline V gene. CDR3 nucleotide sequence: TGTGCCAGCAGCCGCCTACTAGCGGGATACGCCGCGAACACCGGGGAGCTGTTTTTT. This codes for CASSRLLAGYAANTGELFF.

This clone was observed a single time. The chain links TRBV2 to TRBJ2-7, with a possible D match to TRBD1 (6 bases). This CDR3 spans 13 amino acids. The V and J ends lost 8 bases and 0 bases respectively, with 11 bases between them. Germline V lookup: CDR1 SNHLY, CDR2 FYNNEI. As DNA, the CDR3 is TGTGCCAGCGGAGGACAGAGCTCCTACGAGCAGTACTTC. Translating it yields CASGGQSSYEQYF. Supplemented by reference TRBV2 and TRBJ2-7, the full variable domain reads EPEVTQTPSHQVTQMGQEVILRCVPISNHLYFYWYRQILGQKVEFLVSFYNNEISEKSEIFDDQFSVERPDGSNFTLKIRSTKLEDSAMYFCASGGQSSYEQYFGPGTRLTVT.

J is TRBJ2-5 and V is TRBV5-4, with D hard to call. The CDR3 totals 14 residues. From germline, CDR1 is SGHNT and CDR2 YYREEE (reference sequence). V lost 0 bases and J 3 bases, leaving 9 bases between the germline ends. The CDR3, as DNA: TGTGCCAGCAGCTTGGCCATTCGGGAAGAGACCCAGTACTTC. It yields the protein CASSLAIREETQYF.

The V call is TRBV6-1, the J call TRBJ1-2; 9 bases agree with TRBD1. The CDR3 spans 15 residues. Looked up from germline, CDR1 is MNHNS and CDR2 is SASEGT. The ends lost 4 bases at V and 8 bases at J; junction bases unmatched: 11. The CDR3 DNA reads as TGTGCCAGCAGTGCGCGGACAGGGGCAGTGAGGGGCTACACCTTC. This gives the protein CASSARTGAVRGYTF.

This clone has more than one count but fewer than ten. The rearrangement joins TRBV6-5 to TRBJ2-5; D possibly corresponds to TRBD2 (5 bases). Germline V gives CDR1 MNHEY, CDR2 SVGAGI. V lost 5 bases to trimming and J lost 5 bases, with 12 bases between them. This CDR3 is 13 amino acids long. The CDR3 spells CASSLFGEETQYF. CDR3 sequence (DNA): TGTGCCAGCAGTCTCTTTGGGGAGGAGACCCAGTACTTC.

The chain combines TRBV28 with TRBJ2-3, with D tentatively TRBD2 (6 bases). Trimming shortened V by 2 bases and J by 7 bases, and 13 bases separated the two germline ends. This CDR3 region has 14 residues. Germline values: CDR1 MDHEN, CDR2 SYDVKM. CDR3 residues: CASSLPRRGNTQYF. For the CDR3, the DNA is TGTGCCAGCAGTTTACCCCGGAGGGGAAATACGCAGTATTTT. The full variable domain, completed using reference TRBV28 and TRBJ2-3, is DVKVTQSSRYLVKRTGEKVFLECVQDMDHENMFWYRQDPGLGLRLIYFSYDVKMKEKGDIPEGYSVSREKKERFSLILESASTNQTSMYLCASSLPRRGNTQYFGPGTRLTVL.

The chain carries TRBV29-1 and TRBJ1-1; D unclear. The germline V and J ends were trimmed by 7 bases and 0 bases, with 12 bases remaining between them. Germline CDR1 is SQVTM and CDR2 is ANQGSEA. This CDR3 has 13 residues. The CDR3 nucleotides read TGCAGCGCATATAAGGCGGTGAACACTGAAGCTTTCTTT. This translates into CSAYKAVNTEAFF.

This chain connects TRBV19 to TRBJ2-2, with 7 bases fitting TRBD2. After removal of 5 bases from V and 0 bases from J, the junction contained 6 bases not matched to a gene. Per germline, CDR1 LNHDA and CDR2 SQIVND (reference sequence). The CDR3 sequence is 16 residues long. CDR3 sequence (DNA): TGTGCCAGTAGTTTTCTAGCGGCGCCGAACACCGGGGAGCTGTTTTTT. It translates to CASSFLAAPNTGELFF.